A single sample is the source of the 32 T cell receptor beta chains below, sequenced in a study of blood T cell repertoires in COVID-19. Only in-frame clones appear in the TCRdb table, and some are missing; sequencing was by immunoSEQ multiplex PCR. The sample yields 250,000 or so clones, about 88% seen once. The sequenced sample was peripheral blood. The source of these receptors is a woman in her thirties or forties who had recovered from COVID-19.

This rearrangement joins TRBV5-4 to TRBJ2-2; 11 bases align to TRBD2. Germline V gene sequence: CDR1 SGHNT, CDR2 YYREEE (reference sequence). This CDR3 comprises 18 residues. V was clipped by 4 bases and J by 7 bases; unmatched bases: 15. The chain's CDR3 is CASSPTKTSGIGVGELFF. The CDR3 DNA reads as TGTGCCAGCAGCCCAACGAAGACTAGCGGGATAGGTGTCGGGGAGCTGTTTTTT.

The chain recombines TRBV6-1 with TRBJ2-7; 14 bases line up with TRBD2. Germline V lookup: CDR1 MNHNS, CDR2 SASEGT. J lost 12 bases, V lost 6 bases, and 10 bases had no gene match. This CDR3 is 14 amino acids long. The CDR3 coding sequence is TGTGCCAGCAGCCTGACGACTAGCGGGAGGGTAGGGTACTTC. Translating gives CASSLTTSGRVGYF.

This chain links TRBV15 with TRBJ2-3; D is unresolved. Germline V gives CDR1 LNHNV, CDR2 YYDKDF (reference sequence). The CDR3 consists of 12 residues. Trimming removed 5 bases from V and 5 bases from J, with 8 bases in between. The CDR3 protein is CATSPPGDTQYF. CDR3 sequence (DNA): TGTGCCACCAGCCCCCCGGGAGATACGCAGTATTTT. Full variable domain (remainder filled in from reference TRBV15 and TRBJ2-3): DAMVIQNPRYQVTQFGKPVTLSCSQTLNHNVMYWYQQKSSQAPKLLFHYYDKDFNNEADTPDNFQSRRPNTSFCFLDIRSPGLGDTAMYLCATSPPGDTQYFGPGTRLTVL.

This rearrangement joins TRBV7-3 to TRBJ2-6; TRBD1 matches 8 bases. CDR3 size: 17 residues. Germline loops: CDR1 SGHTA, CDR2 FQGTGA. V was clipped by 2 bases and J by 3 bases; unmatched bases: 6. The CDR3 reads CASSLWVRGRGANVLTF. In DNA form, the CDR3 reads TGTGCCAGCAGCTTATGGGTCAGGGGGCGTGGGGCCAACGTCCTGACTTTC.

The chain is built from TRBV10-3 and TRBJ2-6; TRBD1 matches at 7 bases. The CDR3 contains 17 residues. V shed 10 bases and J 0 bases; nucleotides not matched to a gene: 12. Looked up from germline, CDR1 is ENHRY and CDR2 is SYGVKD. CDR3 sequence reads: CATIPTGPTSGANVLTF. DNA of the CDR3: TGTGCCACCATACCGACAGGGCCCACCTCTGGGGCCAACGTCCTGACTTTC.

The rearrangement links TRBV9 to TRBJ2-2, with D possibly TRBD1 on 6 matching bases. CDR3 size: 15 residues. Per the germline V gene, CDR1 is SGDLS and CDR2 is YYNGEE. The V gene lost 0 bases and the J gene lost 3 bases, with 9 bases spanning the gap. This CDR3 is CASSVGTAYTGELFF. DNA for the CDR3: TGTGCCAGCAGCGTAGGGACAGCCTACACCGGGGAGCTGTTTTTT.

The chain has TRBV18 and TRBJ1-1; the D gene is possibly TRBD1 (6 bases). CDR3 length: 14 residues. The V gene's germline CDR1 is KGHSH and CDR2 LQKENI. The germline V and J ends were trimmed by 2 bases and 6 bases, with 13 bases remaining between them. The CDR3 DNA reads TGTGCCAGCTCACCAATCAGGGGCCCCGCTGAAGCTTTCTTT. It codes for CASSPIRGPAEAFF.

J is TRBJ2-1 and V is TRBV14; 8 bases map to TRBD2. CDR3 length: 14 residues. The V and J ends lost 7 bases and 6 bases, in that order; junction bases with no gene match: 8. The V gene's germline CDR1 is SGHDN and CDR2 FVKESK. The CDR3 DNA follows: TGTGCCAGCACCCAGGGGCTAGCGGGCAATGAGCAGTTCTTC. This translates into CASTQGLAGNEQFF.

V usage is TRBV7-9 and J usage is TRBJ1-2, with 7 positions matching TRBD1. The CDR3 is made up of 14 amino acids. Germline CDR1 and CDR2: SEHNR and FQNEAQ (reference sequence). With 5 bases clipped from V and 4 bases from J, the junction kept 7 bases outside the gene matches. The CDR3 loop is CASSRGQASYGYTF. The CDR3 bases are TGTGCCAGCAGCCGCGGACAGGCAAGCTATGGCTACACCTTC.

There are a few counts of this clone. The chain couples TRBV5-4 to TRBJ2-3; D unresolved. Germline CDR1 is SGHNT and CDR2 is YYREEE (reference sequence). This CDR3 comprises 14 residues. The germline V and J ends were trimmed by 3 bases and 2 bases, with 10 bases remaining between them. CDR3 nucleotides: TGTGCCAGCAGCTGGGTGGGCCACACAGATACGCAGTATTTT. Translated: CASSWVGHTDTQYF.

The chain has TRBV14 and TRBJ1-2; tentative D call: TRBD1 (6 bases). The germline CDR1 and CDR2 sequences are SGHDN and FVKESK. This CDR3 has 16 amino acids. Trimming cost V 0 bases and J 3 bases, with 14 bases left between them. This CDR3 is CASSQEARGGYYGYTF. The CDR3 nucleotides read TGTGCCAGCAGCCAAGAAGCCCGAGGGGGATACTATGGCTACACCTTC.

This sequence joins TRBV3-1 (or the pseudogene TRBV3-2) and TRBJ1-2, with D possibly being TRBD1 (5 bases). Trimming left V 1 base short and J 8 bases short, with 11 bases between. Per the germline V gene, CDR1 is LGHDT and CDR2 is YNNKEL (reference sequence). This CDR3 contains 13 residues. The CDR3 spells CASSQGGRVGYTF. The DNA for the CDR3 is TGTGCCAGCAGCCAAGGGGGCAGGGTGGGCTACACCTTC.

V usage is TRBV6-2 or TRBV6-3 and J usage is TRBJ2-5; maybe TRBD1 (5 bases). The CDR3 is 16 amino acids. Germline V gives CDR1 MNHEY, CDR2 SVGEGT. V was trimmed by 1 base and J by 2 bases, leaving 14 bases between them. CDR3 residues: CASSYFWQGQQETQYF. The CDR3 nucleotides are TGTGCCAGCAGTTACTTTTGGCAGGGCCAACAAGAGACCCAGTACTTC.

This chain connects TRBV3-1 (or the pseudogene TRBV3-2) to TRBJ2-7; 7 positions match TRBD1. Trimming removed 1 base from V and 10 bases from J; junction bases left unmatched: 7. The CDR3 length is 13 residues. Germline-derived CDR1 and CDR2 are LGHDT and YNNKEL (reference sequence). CDR3 sequence: CASSQAPQGNQYF. In DNA, the CDR3 is TGTGCCAGCAGCCAAGCGCCACAGGGGAATCAGTACTTC.

On this clone itself: At one end, the junction sequence differs from germline, possibly due to a read error. The chain uses TRBV6-5 and TRBJ1-6; possible D gene TRBD1, 5 bases. Germline values: CDR1 MNHEY, CDR2 SVGAGI. CDR3 length: 13 residues. CDR3 loop: CTIGEGLGSPLHF. CDR3 DNA sequence: TGCACAATCGGGGAGGGACTAGGTTCACCCCTCCACTTT.

The chain has TRBV6-2 or TRBV6-3 and TRBJ1-5; 8 positions match TRBD1. V shed 4 bases, J shed 2 bases, and the junction held 7 bases outside the gene matches. This CDR3 has 16 amino acids. Germline-derived CDR1 and CDR2 are MNHEY and SVGEGT. The CDR3 region is CASSFDRGSGNQPQHF. The DNA for the CDR3 is TGTGCCAGCAGTTTCGACAGGGGATCGGGCAATCAGCCCCAGCATTTT.

The chain is built from TRBV10-3 and TRBJ2-3, with 8 bases that match TRBD2. This CDR3 has 17 residues. Germline CDR1 is ENHRY and CDR2 is SYGVKD. With 4 bases clipped from V and 3 bases from J, the junction kept 12 bases outside the gene matches. CDR3: CAISGVSGSPVTDTQYF. Written as DNA, the CDR3 is TGTGCCATCAGTGGGGTCAGCGGGAGTCCGGTGACAGATACGCAGTATTTT.

The gene calls are TRBV5-5 and TRBJ2-2; TRBD2 might be the D (7 bases). The CDR3 is 16 amino acids. CDR1 is SGHKS, CDR2 YYEKEE, per germline (reference sequence). V lost 3 bases and J lost 3, with 15 bases in between. CDR3 loop: CASSSRGGAYTGELFF. The CDR3, as DNA: TGTGCCAGCAGCTCCCGTGGGGGGGCCTACACCGGGGAGCTGTTTTTT.

The rearrangement joins TRBV3-1 (or the pseudogene TRBV3-2) to TRBJ1-5; D remains unclear. Germline loops: CDR1 LGHDT, CDR2 YNNKEL (reference sequence). This CDR3 spans 14 amino acids. V lost 1 base to trimming and J lost 0 bases, with 4 bases between them. The CDR3, as DNA: TGTGCCAGCAGCCAAGGTATTAGCAATCAGCCCCAGCATTTT. Translation gives CASSQGISNQPQHF.

The rearrangement joins TRBV7-2 to TRBJ2-7, with TRBD1 as a possible D gene (6 bases). The CDR3 covers 16 residues. V dropped 4 bases and J dropped 3 bases, with 19 bases sitting between them. Germline V gives CDR1 SGHTA, CDR2 FQGNSA. The chain's CDR3 is CASSSAPPGTYYEQYF. The DNA of the CDR3 is TGTGCCAGCAGCTCCGCACCCCCCGGGACATACTACGAGCAGTACTTC. Full variable domain (rest looked up from reference TRBV7-2 and TRBJ2-7): GAGVSQSPSNKVTEKGKDVELRCDPISGHTALYWYRQSLGQGLEFLIYFQGNSAPDKSGLPSDRFSAERTGGSVSTLTIQRTQQEDSAVYLCASSSAPPGTYYEQYFGPGTRLTVT.

The rearrangement uses TRBV24-1 and TRBJ2-1, with TRBD2 matching over 11 bases. The length of the CDR3 is 14 residues. Germline V gene lookup returns CDR1 KGHDR and CDR2 SFDVKD. Losses at the gene ends were 4 bases for V and 11 bases for J; bases not matched to a gene: 6. Written as DNA, the CDR3 is TGTGCCACCAGTGACTCCCGACTAGCGGGGCAGCAGTTCTTC. The encoded protein is CATSDSRLAGQQFF.

CDR3 DNA sequence: TGCAGCGTCCAACCCGGGACTAGCGGGGACTACGAGCAGTACTTC. As protein: CSVQPGTSGDYEQYF. The chain links TRBV29-1 to TRBJ2-7; 13 bases are a match to TRBD2. In germline, CDR1 is SQVTM, CDR2 ANQGSEA. V lost 6 bases and J lost 3; bases outside the gene matches: 8. The CDR3 has 15 residues.

This clone was found once. CDR3 in amino acids: CASSASPGLAGGVGYEQYF. The CDR3 DNA sequence: TGTGCCAGCAGCGCGTCCCCGGGACTAGCGGGAGGGGTTGGCTACGAGCAGTACTTC. The rearrangement uses TRBV9 and TRBJ2-7; TRBD2 agrees at 16 bases. The CDR3 runs to 19 residues. V shed 3 bases and J 3 bases; nucleotides not matched to a gene: 12. Germline V gene data show CDR1 as SGDLS and CDR2 as YYNGEE.

The chain joins TRBV7-9 to TRBJ2-3; perhaps TRBD2 as D (6 bases). This CDR3 comprises 14 residues. Germline V gene lookup returns CDR1 SEHNR and CDR2 FQNEAQ (reference sequence). Trimming left V 5 bases short and J 1 base short, with 10 bases between. CDR3 protein: CASSRESGTDTQYF. The DNA of the CDR3 is TGTGCCAGCAGCCGGGAGTCCGGCACAGATACGCAGTATTTT. Variable domain in full (rest from reference TRBV7-9 and TRBJ2-3): DTGVSQNPRHKITKRGQNVTFRCDPISEHNRLYWYRQTLGQGPEFLTYFQNEAQLEKSRLLSDRFSAERPKGSFSTLEIQRTEQGDSAMYLCASSRESGTDTQYFGPGTRLTVL.

This sequence joins TRBV18 and TRBJ1-4, with 9 bases matching TRBD1. The V and J ends lost 6 bases and 5 bases, in that order; junction bases with no gene match: 16. CDR1 and CDR2 from the germline V gene are KGHSH and LQKENI. The CDR3 has 18 residues. The CDR3 spells CASSTKQGAATFNEKLFF. The CDR3 DNA follows: TGTGCCAGCTCCACCAAACAGGGGGCGGCCACCTTCAATGAAAAACTGTTTTTT.

The chain has TRBV18 and TRBJ2-5; 7 nucleotides line up with TRBD2. The germline CDR1 and CDR2 sequences are KGHSH and LQKENI. The V gene end was trimmed by 5 bases and the J gene end by 0 bases; junction bases not matched to a gene: 9. The CDR3 totals 16 residues. The CDR3, as DNA: TGTGCCAGCTCATCCTCTAGCGGTTCGTACCAAGAGACCCAGTACTTC. Encoded protein: CASSSSSGSYQETQYF.

The chain recombines TRBV7-9 with TRBJ2-1; D gene unclear. CDR1 SEHNR and CDR2 FQNEAQ come from the germline V gene (reference sequence). The CDR3 is made up of 12 amino acids. V was pared by 1 base and J by 9 bases, with 7 bases between. CDR3 nucleotide sequence: TGTGCCAGCAGCTTAGAGAGTGGTGAGCAGTTCTTC. Amino acids: CASSLESGEQFF.

V is TRBV27 and J is TRBJ2-3, with a tentative D call TRBD1 (6 bases). The germline CDR1 and CDR2 sequences are MNHEY and SMNVEV (reference sequence). This CDR3 has 16 residues. Trimming left V 5 bases short and J 4 bases short, with 19 bases between. The CDR3 loop reads CASSAKQGWVADTQYF. In nucleotides, the CDR3 is TGTGCCAGCAGTGCTAAACAGGGTTGGGTAGCAGATACGCAGTATTTT.

This clone came up once. This chain links TRBV30 with TRBJ2-1; 9 positions agree with TRBD2. The CDR3 runs 19 residues. Germline-derived CDR1 and CDR2 are GTSNPN and SVGIG (reference sequence). Unmatched junction bases numbered 21, after V lost 8 bases and J lost 1 base. CDR3 in amino acids: CARGGKGVAGEGSYNEQFF. The DNA of the CDR3 is TGTGCCCGAGGGGGGAAAGGGGTAGCGGGAGAGGGGTCCTACAATGAGCAGTTCTTC.

This clone was detected a few times. The gene calls are TRBV18 and TRBJ2-7, with D maybe TRBD2 (6 bases). Germline V gene sequence: CDR1 KGHSH, CDR2 LQKENI. Trimming removed 2 bases from V and 5 bases from J, with 19 bases in between. The CDR3 is 16 amino acids. The CDR3 DNA reads TGTGCCAGCTCACCAGAGGAGGGGTTAGGGTACCACGAGCAGTACTTC. Translating it yields CASSPEEGLGYHEQYF.

The chain's CDR3 is CASSLGARGYEKLFF. The DNA for the CDR3 is TGTGCCAGCAGCTTGGGCGCCAGGGGTTATGAAAAACTGTTTTTT. The chain recombines TRBV5-8 with TRBJ1-4; possibly TRBD1 for D (6 bases). The CDR3 loop spans 15 amino acids. The V and J ends lost 0 bases and 6 bases respectively, with 12 bases between them. Germline V gene lookup returns CDR1 SGHTS and CDR2 YDEGEE.

The chain couples TRBV5-1 to TRBJ1-2; a possible D gene is TRBD1 (5 bases). Trimming shortened V by 3 bases and J by 0 bases, and 9 bases separated the two germline ends. CDR1 and CDR2 from the germline V gene are SGHRS and YFSETQ. This CDR3 is built from 14 residues. CDR3: CASSSDTTNYGYTF. Here the CDR3 DNA reads TGCGCCAGCAGCTCGGACACCACTAACTATGGCTACACCTTC. Looking up the rest from reference TRBV5-1 and TRBJ1-2 gives the full variable domain: KAGVTQTPRYLIKTRGQQVTLSCSPISGHRSVSWYQQTPGQGLQFLFEYFSETQRNKGNFPGRFSGRQFSNSRSEMNVSTLELGDSALYLCASSSDTTNYGYTFGSGTRLTVV.